The 9 T cell receptor beta chains presented below share a single source sample, sequenced in a study of T-cell memory formation after mild COVID-19. TCRdb re-derived calls from the 5' RACE reads in MiXCR, one entry per CDR3 protein. The table has about 400,000 distinct CDR3 sequences, about 25% seen once. The sequencing input was PBMCs or a T cell subset sorted from them (not recorded which). These receptors all stem from an adult woman who had mild COVID-19 (a few samples of this study predate the infection). Cell type and time point are not known.

The V call is TRBV7-2, the J call TRBJ1-2; 7 nucleotides match TRBD1. The ends lost 5 bases at V and 3 bases at J; junction bases unmatched: 9. Germline V gene lookup returns CDR1 SGHTA and CDR2 FQGNSA. The length of the CDR3 is 15 residues. The CDR3 loop reads CASSRKWDSYYGYTF. The CDR3 DNA reads as TGTGCCAGCAGCCGAAAATGGGACAGTTACTATGGCTACACCTTC.

This chain joins TRBV24-1 and TRBJ2-1; D is uncertain. V lost 1 base to trimming and J lost 10 bases, with 13 bases between them. From germline, CDR1 is KGHDR and CDR2 SFDVKD. The CDR3 totals 14 residues. Here the CDR3 DNA reads TGTGCCACCAGTGATTTCGGAGCCTTGGGAGAGCAGTTCTTC. It specifies CATSDFGALGEQFF.

This sequence joins TRBV12-3 or TRBV12-4 and TRBJ1-2, with D uncertain. The CDR3 is 11 amino acids. Trimming stripped 8 bases from V and 6 bases from J, with 10 bases between. CDR3 sequence reads: CASGAFNGYTF. The CDR3 DNA follows: TGTGCCAGCGGTGCGTTTAATGGCTACACCTTC.

The J gene is TRBJ2-2, the V gene TRBV7-3; the D is unclear. V lost 6 bases, J lost 3 bases, and 14 bases lay in between. The length of the CDR3 is 15 residues. Germline V CDR1 and CDR2: SGHTA, FQGTGA. This CDR3 is CASSLNSQYTGELFF. The CDR3 DNA follows: TGTGCCAGCAGTCTCAACTCGCAATACACCGGGGAGCTGTTTTTT.

This clonotype was seen repeatedly, ten times or more. The chain carries TRBV3-1 and TRBJ2-7; perhaps TRBD2 as D (5 bases). Deletions cut 4 bases from V and 1 base from J, with 11 bases between. CDR3 length equals 14 residues. Germline CDR1 is LGHDT and CDR2 is YNNKEL (reference sequence). The CDR3 here is CASSPTRASYEQYF. As DNA, the CDR3 is TGTGCCAGCAGCCCAACTAGGGCTTCCTACGAGCAGTACTTC.

This clonotype was seen only a few times. The rearrangement joins TRBV9 to TRBJ2-6; TRBD1 is a possible D gene (6 bases). Germline V lookup: CDR1 SGDLS, CDR2 YYNGEE. The V end lost 0 bases, the J end lost 1 base, and 8 bases lay between the germline ends. This CDR3 contains 16 residues. The CDR3 sequence is CASSVGGLSGANVLTF. The CDR3 DNA sequence: TGTGCCAGCAGCGTAGGGGGGCTGTCTGGGGCCAACGTCCTGACTTTC.

V is TRBV6-2 or TRBV6-3 and J is TRBJ2-7; a weak D match, TRBD2 (6 bases). Germline V gene lookup returns CDR1 MNHEY and CDR2 SVGEGT. This CDR3 contains 17 residues. V gave up 5 bases and J gave up 3 bases, with 23 bases separating them. This CDR3 is CASSADTVARRGYEQYF. CDR3 coding DNA: TGTGCCAGCAGTGCCGATACCGTAGCGCGGCGGGGCTACGAGCAGTACTTC.

This clonotype was recorded a few times. V and J are TRBV7-3 and TRBJ2-7, with D possibly called TRBD1 or TRBD2 (5 bases each). Deletions cut 5 bases from V and 2 bases from J, with 13 bases between. CDR1 SGHTA and CDR2 FQGTGA come from the germline V gene. This CDR3 has 14 amino acids. The DNA for the CDR3 is TGTGCCAGCAGCGCGCACCGGGACCCCTACGAGCAGTACTTC. It translates to CASSAHRDPYEQYF.

J is TRBJ2-5 and V is TRBV20-1; 14 nucleotides line up with TRBD2. CDR1 DFQATT and CDR2 SNEGSKA come from the germline V gene (reference sequence). This CDR3 has 14 residues. V was clipped by 3 bases and J by 5 bases; unmatched bases: 2. The CDR3 region is CSARGLAGEETQYF. CDR3 nucleotides: TGCAGTGCTAGGGGACTAGCGGGAGAGGAGACCCAGTACTTC.